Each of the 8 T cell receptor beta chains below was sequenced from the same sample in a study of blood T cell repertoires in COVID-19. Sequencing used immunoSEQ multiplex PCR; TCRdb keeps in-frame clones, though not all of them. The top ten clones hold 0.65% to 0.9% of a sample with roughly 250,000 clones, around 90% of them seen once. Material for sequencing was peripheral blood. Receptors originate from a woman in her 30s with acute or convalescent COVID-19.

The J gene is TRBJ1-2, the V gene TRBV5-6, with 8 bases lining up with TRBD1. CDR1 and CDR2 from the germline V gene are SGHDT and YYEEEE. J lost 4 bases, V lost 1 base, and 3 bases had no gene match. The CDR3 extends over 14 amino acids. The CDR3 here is CASSLQGAGYGYTF. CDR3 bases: TGTGCCAGCAGCTTGCAGGGGGCCGGCTATGGCTACACCTTC. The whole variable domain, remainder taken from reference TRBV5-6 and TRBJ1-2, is DAGVTQSPTHLIKTRGQQVTLRCSPKSGHDTVSWYQQALGQGPQFIFQYYEEEERQRGNFPDRFSGHQFPNYSSELNVNALLLGDSALYLCASSLQGAGYGYTFGSGTRLTVV.

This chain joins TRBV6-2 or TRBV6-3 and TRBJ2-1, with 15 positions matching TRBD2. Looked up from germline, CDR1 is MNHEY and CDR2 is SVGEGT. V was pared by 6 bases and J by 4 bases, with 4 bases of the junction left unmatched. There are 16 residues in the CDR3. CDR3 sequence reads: CASSGLAGGVYNEQFF. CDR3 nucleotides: TGTGCCAGCAGCGGACTAGCGGGAGGGGTATACAATGAGCAGTTCTTC.

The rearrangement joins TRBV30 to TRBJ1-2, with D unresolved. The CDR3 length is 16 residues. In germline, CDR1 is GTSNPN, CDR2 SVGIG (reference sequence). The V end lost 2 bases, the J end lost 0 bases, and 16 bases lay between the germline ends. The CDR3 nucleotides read TGTGCCTGGAGTAATTTACAGTGGGCCACTAACTATGGCTACACCTTC. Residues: CAWSNLQWATNYGYTF.

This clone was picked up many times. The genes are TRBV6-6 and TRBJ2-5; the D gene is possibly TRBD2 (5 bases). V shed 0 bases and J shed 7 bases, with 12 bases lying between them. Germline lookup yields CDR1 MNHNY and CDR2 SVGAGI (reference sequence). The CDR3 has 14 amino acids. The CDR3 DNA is TGTGCCAGCAGTTACTCGGAGGCCGCGGGGACCCAGTACTTC. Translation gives CASSYSEAAGTQYF.

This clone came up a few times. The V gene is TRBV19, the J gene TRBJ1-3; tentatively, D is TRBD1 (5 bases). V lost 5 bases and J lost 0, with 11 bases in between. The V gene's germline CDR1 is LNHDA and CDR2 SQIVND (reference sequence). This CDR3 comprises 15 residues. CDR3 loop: CASSQGRSSGNTIYF. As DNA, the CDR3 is TGTGCCAGTAGTCAGGGCAGGAGCTCTGGAAACACCATATATTTT.

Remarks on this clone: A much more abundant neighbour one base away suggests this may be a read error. CDR3 nucleotides: TGTGCCAGCAGCCGGACAGGGGGAAACACCGGGGAGCTGTTTTTT. Translated: CASSRTGGNTGELFF. V gene TRBV7-3 combines with J gene TRBJ2-2; 10 bases are shared with TRBD1. The V gene's germline CDR1 is SGHTA and CDR2 FQGTGA. The CDR3 covers 15 residues. V gave up 5 bases and J gave up 2 bases; unmatched junction bases: 2.

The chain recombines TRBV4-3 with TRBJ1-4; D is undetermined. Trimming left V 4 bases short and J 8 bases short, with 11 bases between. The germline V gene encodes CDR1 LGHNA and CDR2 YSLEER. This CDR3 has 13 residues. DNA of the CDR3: TGCGCCAGCAGCCCGCTCCCGGGAGAAAAACTGTTTTTT. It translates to CASSPLPGEKLFF.

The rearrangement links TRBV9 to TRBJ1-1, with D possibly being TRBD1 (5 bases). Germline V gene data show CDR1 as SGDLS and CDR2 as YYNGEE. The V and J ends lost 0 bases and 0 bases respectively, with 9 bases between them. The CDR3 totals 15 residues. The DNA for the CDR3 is TGTGCCAGCAGCGTAGCTGGACACTTGAACACTGAAGCTTTCTTT. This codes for CASSVAGHLNTEAFF.